This T cell receptor beta chain was retrieved from a study of OX40 agonist ivuxolimab in advanced cancers. If patients had autoimmune disease history or systemic immunosuppression, they were excluded. Blood sampling took place at baseline, cycle 4 day 1, and cycle 7 day 1. Germline V gene lookup returns CDR1 MNHNS and CDR2 SASEGT. V was cut by 4 bases and J by 3 bases, with 15 bases left in between. The CDR3 loop spans 15 amino acids. The method was immunoSEQ multiplex PCR; TCRdb's version includes in-frame clones alone and lacks a portion of them. The sample yields 65,000 to 90,000 clones, 86% seen once.

This sequence originates from an adult with an advanced solid tumor such as melanoma, head and neck, liver or kidney cancer. This specimen consisted of CD4+ or CD8+ T cells sorted from blood, obtained in a trial of the OX40 agonist ivuxolimab. The chain is built from TRBV6-1 and TRBJ1-2; tentative D call: TRBD1 (5 bases). CDR3 sequence: CASSATGATDYGYTF. CDR3 DNA sequence: TGTGCCAGCAGTGCCACAGGCGCCACGGACTATGGCTACACCTTC.